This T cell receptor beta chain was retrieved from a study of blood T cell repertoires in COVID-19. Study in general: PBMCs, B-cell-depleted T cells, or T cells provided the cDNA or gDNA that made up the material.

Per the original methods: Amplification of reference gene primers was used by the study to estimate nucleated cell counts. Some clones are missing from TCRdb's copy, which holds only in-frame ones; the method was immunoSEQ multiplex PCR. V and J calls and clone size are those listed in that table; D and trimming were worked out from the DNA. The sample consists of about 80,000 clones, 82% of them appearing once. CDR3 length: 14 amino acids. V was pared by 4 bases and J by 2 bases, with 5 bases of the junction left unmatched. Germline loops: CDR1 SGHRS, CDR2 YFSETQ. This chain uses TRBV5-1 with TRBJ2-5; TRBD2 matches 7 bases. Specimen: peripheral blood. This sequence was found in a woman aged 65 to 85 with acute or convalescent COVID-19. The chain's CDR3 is CASSPTGGQETQYF. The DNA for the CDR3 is TGCGCCAGCAGCCCAACGGGGGGACAAGAGACCCAGTACTTC.